This TCR beta chain appears in the sequencing data of a study of cytomegalovirus exposure and HLA in healthy donors. Points from the study as a whole: Some segments of the V type, notably TRBV6-2 and TRBV6-3, were excluded as indistinguishable.

This cohort consisted of healthy bone marrow donors. CDR1 LNHDA and CDR2 SQIVND come from the germline V gene (reference sequence). The CDR3 is 14 residues long. Trimming pared 3 bases from V and 2 bases from J, leaving 8 bases between. Of note for this clone: Its cognate antigen is unknown.

PCR amplification relied on 60 Vbeta primers (plus 13 Jbeta primers). Clones were read by immunoSEQ multiplex PCR, and TCRdb kept only the in-frame ones, dropping some. The data contain 150,000 to 200,000 clones, 80% to 85% of them singletons. The genes are TRBV19 and TRBJ2-1, with D perhaps TRBD2 (6 bases). Sequences were obtained from PBMCs. The TCR was taken from a woman under 30 in good health and CMV-seropositive. The CDR3 loop is CASSIPGAYNEQFF. CDR3 coding DNA: TGTGCCAGTAGTATTCCGGGGGCCTACAATGAGCAGTTCTTC. Based on the CDR3 plus reference TRBV19 and TRBJ2-1, the full variable domain is DGGITQSPKYLFRKEGQNVTLSCEQNLNHDAMYWYRQDPGQGLRLIYYSQIVNDFQKGDIAEGYSVSREKKESFPLTVTSAQKNPTAFYLCASSIPGAYNEQFFGPGTRLTVL.